This paragraph reports one TCR beta chain. This sample was taken from a study of monozygotic twins with inflammatory bowel disease. Germline loops: CDR1 SGHVS, CDR2 FNYEAQ. This CDR3 has 12 residues. From its re-call of the 5' RACE reads, TCRdb lists each CDR3 protein once, without DNA. Recorded here are some 300,000 distinct CDR3 sequences; the top ten clones represent about 5%. V usage is TRBV7-6 and J usage is TRBJ2-3. The sequenced material came from blood. This clonotype originated in a human donor with ulcerative colitis or Crohn's disease, or a healthy co-twin of an affected twin (not recorded which). Here the CDR3 reads CASSLSPDTQYF.